This entry is about one T cell receptor (beta chain). Its antigen is still unknown. This sample is part of a study of STAT5B mutations in CD4+ large granular lymphocyte leukemia. Study-level results: Higher CD4+ than CD8+ T-LGLL clonality might reflect small sample size. Without putative leukemic clones, patient CD4-sorted repertoires remained more clonal than healthy CD4+ repertoires.

In the study's own analysis: Lowest detectable productive clonotype frequency was 2.59 x 10-5. Assay used: immunoSEQ multiplex PCR; TCRdb lists only in-frame clones, some missing. The V and J calls and clone size are taken from that table; D and trimming were inferred from the DNA. In the table there are about 34,000 clones, roughly 71% of which are singletons. The sequenced material came from CD4+ T cells from blood buffy coats. The TCR comes from a human donor in good health.

The CDR3 loop reads CASSYSGQTYEQYF. CDR3 nucleotides: TGTGCCAGCAGTTACTCGGGACAGACCTACGAGCAGTACTTC. This chain uses TRBV6-6 with TRBJ2-7; 7 bases match TRBD1. Trimming cost V 0 bases and J 2 bases; bases outside gene matches: 1. The germline V gene has CDR1 MNHNY and CDR2 SVGAGI (reference sequence). CDR3 length equals 14 residues.